This TCR beta chain appears in the sequencing data of a study of cytomegalovirus exposure and HLA in healthy donors. Findings of the study overall: Across all donors, roughly uniform sequencing depth was an assumption of the presence/absence analyses.

The CDR3 runs 15 residues. V was shortened by 7 bases and J by 4 bases, with 17 bases between the two germline ends. Germline lookup yields CDR1 SNHLY and CDR2 FYNNEI. Comment on this clone: Its target is not known.

Researchers ran the PCR with 60 Vbeta and 13 Jbeta primers. Some clones are missing from TCRdb's copy, which holds only in-frame ones; the method was immunoSEQ multiplex PCR. In the table there are some 150,000 clones, more than 60% of which are singletons. The specimen sequenced was PBMCs. This receptor was obtained from a female donor in good health and CMV-seronegative. This chain uses TRBV2 with TRBJ1-5; D is unclear. CDR3 protein: CASTLQSLSNQPQHF. The CDR3 coding sequence is TGTGCCAGCACCTTACAGTCTCTTTCAAATCAGCCCCAGCATTTT.